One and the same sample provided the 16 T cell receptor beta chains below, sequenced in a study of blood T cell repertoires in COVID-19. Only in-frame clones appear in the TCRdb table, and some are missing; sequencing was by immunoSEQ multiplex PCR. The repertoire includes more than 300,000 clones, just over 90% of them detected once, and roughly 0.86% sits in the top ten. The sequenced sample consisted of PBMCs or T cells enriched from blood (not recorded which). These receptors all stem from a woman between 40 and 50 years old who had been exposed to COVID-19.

For the CDR3, the DNA is TGTGCCAGCAGCTTCCCATTGGAGGGAATGAACACTGAAGCTTTCTTT. Protein product: CASSFPLEGMNTEAFF. The genes are TRBV7-3 and TRBJ1-1; no reliable D call. Germline V gives CDR1 SGHTA, CDR2 FQGTGA. V lost 3 bases and J lost 0, with 14 bases in between. This CDR3 contains 16 residues.

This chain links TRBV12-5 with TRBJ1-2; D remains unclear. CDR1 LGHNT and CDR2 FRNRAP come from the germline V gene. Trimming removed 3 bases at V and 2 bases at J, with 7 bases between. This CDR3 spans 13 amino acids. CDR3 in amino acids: CASGFLKNYGYTF. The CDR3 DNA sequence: TGTGCTAGTGGTTTCCTTAAAAACTATGGCTACACCTTC.

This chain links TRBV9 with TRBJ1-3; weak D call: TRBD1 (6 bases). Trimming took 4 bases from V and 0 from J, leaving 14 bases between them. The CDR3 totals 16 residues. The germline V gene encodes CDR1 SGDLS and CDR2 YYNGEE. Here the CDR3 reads CASSPGGPFSGNTIYF. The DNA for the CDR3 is TGTGCCAGCAGCCCCGGGGGGCCTTTCTCTGGAAACACCATATATTTT.

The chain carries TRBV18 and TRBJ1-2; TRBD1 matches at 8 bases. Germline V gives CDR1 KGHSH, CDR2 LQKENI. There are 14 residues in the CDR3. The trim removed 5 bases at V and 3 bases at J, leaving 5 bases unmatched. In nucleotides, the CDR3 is TGTGCCAGCTCATCTCCGGGACAGGACTATGGCTACACCTTC. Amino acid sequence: CASSSPGQDYGYTF. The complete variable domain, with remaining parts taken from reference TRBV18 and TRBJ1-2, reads NAGVMQNPRHLVRRRGQEARLRCSPMKGHSHVYWYRQLPEEGLKFMVYLQKENIIDESGMPKERFSAEFPKEGPSILRIQQVVRGDSAAYFCASSSPGQDYGYTFGSGTRLTVV.

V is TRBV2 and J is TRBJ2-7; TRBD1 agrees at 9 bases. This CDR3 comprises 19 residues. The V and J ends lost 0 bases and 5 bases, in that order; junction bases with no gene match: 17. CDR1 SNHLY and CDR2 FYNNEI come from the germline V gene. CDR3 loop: CASSEARARQGGNYDEQYF. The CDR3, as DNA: TGTGCCAGCAGTGAAGCCAGAGCCCGACAGGGGGGCAACTACGACGAGCAGTACTTC.

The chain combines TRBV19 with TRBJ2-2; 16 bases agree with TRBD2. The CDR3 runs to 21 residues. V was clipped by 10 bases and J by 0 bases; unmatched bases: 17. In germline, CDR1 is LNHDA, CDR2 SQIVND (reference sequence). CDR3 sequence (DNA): TGTGCCAATCCCCCTCCCCCCGGGACTAGCGGGGGGGCTTCGAACACCGGGGAGCTGTTTTTT. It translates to CANPPPPGTSGGASNTGELFF. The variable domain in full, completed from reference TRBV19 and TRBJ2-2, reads DGGITQSPKYLFRKEGQNVTLSCEQNLNHDAMYWYRQDPGQGLRLIYYSQIVNDFQKGDIAEGYSVSREKKESFPLTVTSAQKNPTAFYLCANPPPPGTSGGASNTGELFFGEGSRLTVL.

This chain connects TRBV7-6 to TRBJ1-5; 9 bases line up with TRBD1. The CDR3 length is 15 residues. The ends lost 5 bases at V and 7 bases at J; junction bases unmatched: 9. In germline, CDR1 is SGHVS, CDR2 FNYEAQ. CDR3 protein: CASSRWTGERQPQHF. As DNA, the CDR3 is TGTGCCAGCAGCCGATGGACAGGGGAGAGGCAGCCCCAGCATTTT.

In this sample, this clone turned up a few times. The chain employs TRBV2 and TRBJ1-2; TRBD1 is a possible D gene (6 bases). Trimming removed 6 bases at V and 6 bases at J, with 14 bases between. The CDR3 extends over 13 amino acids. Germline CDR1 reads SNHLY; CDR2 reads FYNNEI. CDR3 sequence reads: CASRDDRRNGYTF. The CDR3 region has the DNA TGTGCCAGCAGAGATGACAGGAGGAATGGCTACACCTTC.

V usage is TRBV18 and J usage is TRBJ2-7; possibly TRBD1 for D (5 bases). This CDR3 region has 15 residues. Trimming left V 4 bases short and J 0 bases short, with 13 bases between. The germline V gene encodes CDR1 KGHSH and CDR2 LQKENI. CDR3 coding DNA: TGTGCCAGCTCACGTTACGACAGTCCCTCCTACGAGCAGTACTTC. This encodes CASSRYDSPSYEQYF.

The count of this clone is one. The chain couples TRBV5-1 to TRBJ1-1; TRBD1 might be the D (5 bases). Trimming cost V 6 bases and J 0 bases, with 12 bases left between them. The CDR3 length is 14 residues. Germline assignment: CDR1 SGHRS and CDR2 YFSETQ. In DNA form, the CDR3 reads TGCGCCAGCAATGAGGGGACTATGAACACTGAAGCTTTCTTT. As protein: CASNEGTMNTEAFF.

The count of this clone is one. The CDR3: CASSVINEQYF. The CDR3 DNA is TGTGCCAGCAGTGTTATAAACGAGCAGTACTTC. The rearrangement links TRBV2 to TRBJ2-7; no clear D. Trimming stripped 4 bases from V and 5 bases from J, with 6 bases between. The CDR3 extends over 11 amino acids. Germline V gene sequence: CDR1 SNHLY, CDR2 FYNNEI.

CDR3 DNA: TGTGCCAGTAGTACCCCGGACAGGGGAAGCAATCAGCCCCAGCATTTT. It yields the protein CASSTPDRGSNQPQHF. The chain carries TRBV19 and TRBJ1-5, with 9 bases that match TRBD1. V was pared by 4 bases and J by 1 base, with 5 bases of the junction left unmatched. The CDR3 contains 16 residues. Germline V gene lookup returns CDR1 LNHDA and CDR2 SQIVND (reference sequence).

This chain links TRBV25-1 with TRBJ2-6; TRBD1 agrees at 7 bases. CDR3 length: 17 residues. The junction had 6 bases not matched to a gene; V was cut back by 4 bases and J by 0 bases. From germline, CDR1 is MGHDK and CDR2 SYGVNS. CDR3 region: CASSARQGRSGANVLTF. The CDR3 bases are TGTGCCAGCAGTGCAAGACAGGGTCGCTCTGGGGCCAACGTCCTGACTTTC.

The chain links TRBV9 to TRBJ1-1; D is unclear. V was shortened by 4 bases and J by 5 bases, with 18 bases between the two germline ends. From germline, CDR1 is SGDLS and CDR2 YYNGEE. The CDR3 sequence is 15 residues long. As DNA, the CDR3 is TGTGCCAGCAGCCTTGGGAGGATCATGTCAACTGAAGCTTTCTTT. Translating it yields CASSLGRIMSTEAFF. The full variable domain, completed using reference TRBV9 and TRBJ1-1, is DSGVTQTPKHLITATGQRVTLRCSPRSGDLSVYWYQQSLDQGLQFLIQYYNGEERAKGNILERFSAQQFPDLHSELNLSSLELGDSALYFCASSLGRIMSTEAFFGQGTRLTVV.

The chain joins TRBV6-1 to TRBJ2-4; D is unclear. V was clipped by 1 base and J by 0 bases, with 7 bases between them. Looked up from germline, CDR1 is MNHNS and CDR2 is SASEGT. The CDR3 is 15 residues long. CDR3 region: CASSEGSVAKNIQYF. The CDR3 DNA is TGTGCCAGCAGTGAAGGAAGCGTAGCCAAAAACATTCAGTACTTC.

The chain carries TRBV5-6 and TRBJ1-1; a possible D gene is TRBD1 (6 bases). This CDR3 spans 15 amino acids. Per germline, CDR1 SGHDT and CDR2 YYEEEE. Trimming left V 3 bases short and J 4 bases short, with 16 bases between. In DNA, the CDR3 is TGTGCCAGCAGCTGGGGAACGGGAGGGGGCACTGAAGCTTTCTTT. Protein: CASSWGTGGGTEAFF.